These 16 T cell receptor beta chains came from one sample sequenced in a study of cytomegalovirus exposure and HLA in healthy donors. Researchers ran the PCR with 60 Vbeta and 13 Jbeta primers. This table comes from immunoSEQ multiplex PCR, and its TCRdb copy is limited to in-frame clones, with some not included. This table holds tens of thousands of clones, about four fifths found once. Material: PBMCs. Receptor source: a man between 18 and 35 years old in good health and CMV-seronegative.

The rearrangement uses TRBV6-6 and TRBJ1-1; maybe TRBD1 (5 bases). Trimming left V 6 bases short and J 11 bases short, with 22 bases between. Germline lookup yields CDR1 MNHNY and CDR2 SVGAGI (reference sequence). The CDR3 contains 14 residues. This CDR3 is CASSHDRSPGFAFF. CDR3 coding DNA: TGTGCCAGCAGCCACGATCGTTCCCCAGGGTTTGCTTTCTTT.

The rearrangement uses TRBV5-4 and TRBJ1-1, with D possibly TRBD1 on 6 matching bases. The CDR3 is 14 residues long. V was shortened by 5 bases and J by 6 bases, with 17 bases between the two germline ends. Germline assignment: CDR1 SGHNT and CDR2 YYREEE (reference sequence). This CDR3 is CASRPGGGRAEAFF. The CDR3 region has the DNA TGTGCCAGCAGACCAGGCGGGGGGCGGGCTGAAGCTTTCTTT.

This chain uses TRBV30 with TRBJ1-1, with D unclear. Per the germline V gene, CDR1 is GTSNPN and CDR2 is SVGIG (reference sequence). V lost 3 bases to trimming and J lost 6 bases, with 17 bases between them. The CDR3 contains 14 residues. CDR3 in amino acids: CAWSPHRIGAEAFF. In nucleotides, the CDR3 is TGTGCCTGGAGCCCCCATAGAATCGGAGCTGAAGCTTTCTTT.

J is TRBJ2-7 and V is TRBV5-8; D call uncertain. The CDR3 is made up of 14 amino acids. Germline V gene lookup returns CDR1 SGHTS and CDR2 YDEGEE. The V end was cut by 0 bases, the J end by 7 bases, with 14 bases between. CDR3: CASSLVAVTGEQYF. The CDR3 DNA sequence: TGTGCCAGCAGCTTGGTGGCCGTTACCGGGGAGCAGTACTTC.

This chain joins TRBV9 and TRBJ1-6; TRBD1 might be the D (5 bases). V was shortened by 0 bases and J by 3 bases, with 10 bases between the two germline ends. The germline V gene has CDR1 SGDLS and CDR2 YYNGEE. The CDR3 length is 16 residues. The CDR3 protein is CASSVAQTGYNSPLHF. Written as DNA, the CDR3 is TGTGCCAGCAGCGTAGCTCAAACAGGCTATAATTCACCCCTCCACTTT.

In this sample, this clone turned up a few times. The chain joins TRBV27 to TRBJ2-7, with 11 bases fitting TRBD2. The trim removed 3 bases at V and 0 bases at J, leaving 1 base unmatched. CDR1 is MNHEY and CDR2 is SMNVEV in the germline V gene (reference sequence). The CDR3 spans 15 residues. CDR3 in DNA: TGTGCCAGCAGTTTGACTAGCGGGATCTCCTACGAGCAGTACTTC. Amino acids: CASSLTSGISYEQYF.

The chain carries TRBV30 and TRBJ2-7; 7 nucleotides agree with TRBD1. Trimming at V came to 1 base and at J to 0 bases, leaving 6 bases not matched to a gene. The V gene's germline CDR1 is GTSNPN and CDR2 SVGIG (reference sequence). The CDR3 consists of 15 residues. The CDR3 region has the DNA TGTGCCTGGAGTGGTCCCAGGGGGAGCTCCTACGAGCAGTACTTC. It specifies CAWSGPRGSSYEQYF. Combining the CDR3 with reference TRBV30 and TRBJ2-7 gives the whole variable domain SQTIHQWPATLVQPVGSPLSLECTVEGTSNPNLYWYRQAAGRGLQLLFYSVGIGQISSEVPQNLSASRPQDRQFILSSKKLLLSDSGFYLCAWSGPRGSSYEQYFGPGTRLTVT.

J is TRBJ2-3 and V is TRBV2, with 9 bases fitting TRBD1. This CDR3 is 15 amino acids long. The germline CDR1 and CDR2 sequences are SNHLY and FYNNEI. V shed 8 bases, J shed 5 bases, and the junction held 11 bases outside the gene matches. For the CDR3, the DNA is TGTGCCAGCCCACTTACAGGGGGCTCGCAAGATACGCAGTATTTT. It codes for CASPLTGGSQDTQYF.

This chain uses TRBV5-6 with TRBJ2-7; D is possibly TRBD2 (6 bases). This CDR3 contains 11 residues. V was clipped by 5 bases and J by 6 bases, with 9 bases between them. Germline V gives CDR1 SGHDT, CDR2 YYEEEE. The CDR3 here is CASSEAGEQYF. The CDR3 DNA is TGTGCCAGCAGTGAAGCGGGCGAGCAGTACTTC. Looking up the rest from reference TRBV5-6 and TRBJ2-7 gives the full variable domain: DAGVTQSPTHLIKTRGQQVTLRCSPKSGHDTVSWYQQALGQGPQFIFQYYEEEERQRGNFPDRFSGHQFPNYSSELNVNALLLGDSALYLCASSEAGEQYFGPGTRLTVT.

The V gene is TRBV5-4, the J gene TRBJ2-3, with D maybe TRBD1 (6 bases). The V gene's germline CDR1 is SGHNT and CDR2 YYREEE (reference sequence). This CDR3 comprises 18 residues. V lost 5 bases and J lost 2, with 24 bases in between. CDR3 residues: CASSPPLSFRGPTDTQYF. The CDR3 DNA sequence: TGTGCCAGCAGTCCTCCTTTGTCCTTCAGGGGCCCCACAGATACGCAGTATTTT.

The rearrangement uses TRBV4-3 and TRBJ2-3; 9 bases map to TRBD2. J gave up 5 bases and V 3 bases, and 9 bases lay outside the gene matches. Germline V gene data show CDR1 as LGHNA and CDR2 as YSLEER. There are 16 residues in the CDR3. CDR3 in DNA: TGCGCCAGCAGCCAGGTTAGCGGGAGCCGCTTAGATACGCAGTATTTT. Amino acids: CASSQVSGSRLDTQYF.

The V and J genes are TRBV7-8 and TRBJ1-5; 8 bases are shared with TRBD1. Germline CDR1 and CDR2: SGHVS and FQNEAQ. V was pared by 0 bases and J by 4 bases, with 8 bases of the junction left unmatched. The length of the CDR3 is 17 residues. This CDR3 reads CASSLAPTGANNQPQHF. In DNA, the CDR3 is TGTGCCAGCAGCTTAGCCCCGACAGGGGCAAATAATCAGCCCCAGCATTTT.

Only one count was recorded for this clone. This chain uses TRBV30 with TRBJ2-3, with TRBD2 matching 11 bases. V dropped 1 base and J dropped 4; count of bases not matched to a gene: 7. CDR3 length: 16 amino acids. Germline V gene lookup returns CDR1 GTSNPN and CDR2 SVGIG (reference sequence). The chain's CDR3 is CAWSGLAGGFPDTQYF. CDR3 coding DNA: TGTGCCTGGAGTGGGCTAGCGGGAGGTTTCCCAGATACGCAGTATTTT.

This clone appeared once. V usage is TRBV19 and J usage is TRBJ1-6; TRBD1 is a possible D gene (5 bases). This CDR3 region has 16 residues. The germline CDR1 and CDR2 sequences are LNHDA and SQIVND (reference sequence). The V and J ends lost 6 bases and 4 bases respectively, with 16 bases between them. The CDR3 DNA follows: TGTGCCAGTAGGTCCGATGGCGGGGCATATAATTCACCCCTCCACTTT. This codes for CASRSDGGAYNSPLHF.

The chain recombines TRBV30 with TRBJ1-3; D remains ambiguous. Trimming pared 0 bases from V and 4 bases from J, leaving 7 bases between. This CDR3 is 13 amino acids long. Germline values: CDR1 GTSNPN, CDR2 SVGIG (reference sequence). CDR3 DNA: TGTGCCTGGAGTGTGACTTCAGGAAACACCATATATTTT. Amino acid sequence: CAWSVTSGNTIYF.

The rearrangement uses TRBV25-1 and TRBJ1-6; no reliable D call. The V gene lost 4 bases and the J gene lost 7 bases, with 8 bases spanning the gap. Germline CDR1 MGHDK, CDR2 SYGVNS. The length of the CDR3 is 13 residues. The CDR3 loop is CASSAPLNSPLHF. The CDR3 DNA reads as TGTGCCAGCAGTGCCCCGTTAAATTCACCCCTCCACTTT.